This is a list of T cell receptor beta chains from one sample in a study of molecular identifiers for immune sequencing clone quantification. TCRdb processed the PCR reads anew with MiXCR; each CDR3 protein has one entry. Among approximately 670,000 distinct CDR3 sequences listed, just under 20% were seen once. Material: naive CD8+ T cells from blood, with Jurkat cell RNA spiked in. These receptors were obtained from a human donor in good health. Some libraries in this study had Jurkat cell RNA spiked in. Both conserved end residues are part of each CDR3. The order of the fields is J gene, D gene, clone size, V gene, CDR3 DNA, CDR3 protein. The D gene is left open where the match is weak. Some rows mark clone size as missing; the rest say once, few, many or name a class of expanded clone.

TRBJ2-7,NA,many,TRBV7-6,TGTGCCAGCAGCTTAGCTGTCAGGTTTGAGCAGTACTTC,CASSLAVRFEQYF
TRBJ1-1,NA,many,TRBV15,TGTGCCACCAGCAAGGACAGTAGCGCTATGAACACTGAAGCTTTCTTT,CATSKDSSAMNTEAFF
TRBJ2-1,TRBD2,NA,TRBV20-1,TGCAGTGCCCAAGGACTCCTAGCGGACAATGAGCAGTTCTTC,CSAQGLLADNEQFF
TRBJ1-2,NA,many,TRBV5-4,TGTGCCAGCAGCTTGGAGGCGCGGCTCTATGGCTACACCTTC,CASSLEARLYGYTF
TRBJ1-1,TRBD1,NA,TRBV14,TGTGCCAGCAGCCCGTTACAGGGGGCCACTGAAGCTTTCTTT,CASSPLQGATEAFF
TRBJ2-4,NA,many,TRBV11-3,TGTGCCAGCAGCTCCGACGGGGCCAAAAACATTCAGTACTTC,CASSSDGAKNIQYF
TRBJ2-5,NA,many,TRBV20-1,TGCAGTGCTAGTTCTAGCCGGGAGACCCAGTACTTC,CSASSSRETQYF
TRBJ1-1,NA,many,TRBV28,TGTGCCAGCAGTTGGAACCCTGAAGCTTTCTTT,CASSWNPEAFF
TRBJ1-1,TRBD1,many,TRBV7-6,TGTGCCAGCAGTCAGGGACAGGGGACTGAAGCTTTCTTT,CASSQGQGTEAFF
TRBJ1-1,NA,many,TRBV24-1,TGTGCCACCAGTGTGAGCTTTGACACTGAAGCTTTCTTT,CATSVSFDTEAFF
TRBJ2-3,NA,many,TRBV6-2/TRBV6-3,TGTGCCAGCAGTTACGTCTCCAGGGTTCCAGATACGCAGTATTTT,CASSYVSRVPDTQYF
TRBJ1-1,NA,many,TRBV7-6,TGTGCCAGCAGCTTAGCGGGGGTTGGGGGCACTGAAGCTTTCTTT,CASSLAGVGGTEAFF
TRBJ1-4,NA,many,TRBV29-1,TGCAGCGCCCCCCATCCCCCATCTAATGAAAAACTGTTTTTT,CSAPHPPSNEKLFF
TRBJ2-7,NA,NA,TRBV11-2,TGTGCCAGCAGCATACTAAGAGGGGTCGAGCAGTACTTC,CASSILRGVEQYF
TRBJ2-7,NA,many,TRBV10-3,TGTGCCATCAGTGAGGGACGGAACTCCTACGAGCAGTACTTC,CAISEGRNSYEQYF
TRBJ2-3,TRBD1,many,TRBV24-1,TGTGCCACCAGTGGGACAGGGGACAACACAGATACGCAGTATTTT,CATSGTGDNTDTQYF
TRBJ1-1,TRBD1,few,TRBV19,TGTGCCAGTAGGACAGGGGGGAGGGCCTCCACCGAAGCTTTCTTT,CASRTGGRASTEAFF
TRBJ2-7,NA,many,TRBV28,TGTGCCCCCCGGGACAAAGTCTCCTACGAGCAGTACTTC,CAPRDKVSYEQYF
TRBJ2-1,TRBD2,NA,TRBV19,TGTGCCAGTAGTATGACTAGCGGGGCCTACAATGAGCAGTTCTTC,CASSMTSGAYNEQFF
TRBJ1-1,NA,many,TRBV7-9,TGTGCCAGCAGCTTAGGGTTCGGCACTGAAGCTTTCTTT,CASSLGFGTEAFF
TRBJ2-3,TRBD2,many,TRBV11-2,TGTGCCAGCAGCTACACCGGGACTAGCGGGAATCAAGATACGCAGTATTTT,CASSYTGTSGNQDTQYF
TRBJ1-5,NA,NA,TRBV30,TGTGCCTGGAGTGCCGGGGGGGGCAGACGCAATCAGCCCCAGCATTTT,CAWSAGGGRRNQPQHF
TRBJ1-5,NA,many,TRBV12-3/TRBV12-4,TGTGCCAGGGGCAGGACCCAGCATTTT,CARGRTQHF
TRBJ2-5,NA,once,TRBV6-6,TGTGCCAGCGGTCCGACGTGGGAGACCCAGTACTTC,CASGPTWETQYF
TRBJ2-5,NA,NA,TRBV9,TGTGCCAGCAGCGTAGTTGGCAGAGACCAAGAGACCCAGTACTTC,CASSVVGRDQETQYF
TRBJ2-3,NA,many,TRBV7-9,TGTGCCAGCAGCTTAGATCCCTCACGAAGCATCTATTTT,CASSLDPSRSIYF
TRBJ1-2,NA,many,TRBV2,TGTGCCAGCAGTGAGTGGGGAGGGGGAGAAAACTATGGCTACACCTTC,CASSEWGGGENYGYTF
TRBJ1-5,NA,NA,TRBV24-1,TGTGCCGCCAGTGATTCCTTTGACAAATTCGGCAATCAGCCCCAGCATTTT,CAASDSFDKFGNQPQHF
TRBJ2-3,NA,many,TRBV14,TGTGCCAGCAGCCAAGAGGTTCCGGGGGTGGGCACAGATACGCAGTATTTT,CASSQEVPGVGTDTQYF
TRBJ2-4,NA,many,TRBV6-1,TGTGCCAGCAGTGGGGGTTTCGACATTCAGTACTTC,CASSGGFDIQYF
TRBJ1-1,NA,few,TRBV20-1,TGCAGTGCCCTCGACACGGGGGCAGGGGCCACTGAAGCTTTCTTT,CSALDTGAGATEAFF
TRBJ1-2,NA,many,TRBV29-1,TGCAGCGTTGAAGATCGGGCCCGGCGGAGCTATGGCTACACCTTC,CSVEDRARRSYGYTF
TRBJ1-5,NA,many,TRBV11-2,TGTGCCAGCAGCTTTGACAGTAGCAATCAGCCCCAGCATTTT,CASSFDSSNQPQHF
TRBJ2-2,NA,NA,TRBV24-1,TGTGCCACCAGTGATTTAGAGCAGAACACCGGGGAGCTGTTTTTT,CATSDLEQNTGELFF
TRBJ2-3,NA,many,TRBV30,TGTGCCTGGACACCCGGCCCGCGCCCAGATACGCAGTATTTT,CAWTPGPRPDTQYF
TRBJ1-3,NA,many,TRBV7-9,TGTGCCAGCAGCTTAGTTGGGGGCTCTGGAAACACCATATATTTT,CASSLVGGSGNTIYF
TRBJ2-2,NA,NA,TRBV9,TGTGCCAGCAGCCCCCAAGGAGATCCTAGTCAGGCCGGGGAGCTGTTTTTT,CASSPQGDPSQAGELFF
TRBJ2-4,NA,many,TRBV27,TGTGCCAGCAGTTCTATCAGTTCCAAAAACATTCAGTACTTC,CASSSISSKNIQYF
TRBJ2-2,NA,few,TRBV20-1,TGCAGTGCTATTGAAAGGGGGGGAAACACCGGGGAGCTGTTTTTT,CSAIERGGNTGELFF
TRBJ1-4,TRBD1,many,TRBV28,TGTGCCAGCAGTCAGGGACAGGGGTATGAAAAACTGTTTTTT,CASSQGQGYEKLFF
TRBJ2-4,TRBD1,many,TRBV27,TGTGCCAGCAGTCCATGGACAGGCTTAGCCAAAAACATTCAGTACTTC,CASSPWTGLAKNIQYF
TRBJ2-1,NA,many,TRBV28,TGTGCCAGCAGCCGAGACCAATGGGAGAACTACAATGAGCAGTTCTTC,CASSRDQWENYNEQFF
TRBJ2-3,NA,many,TRBV29-1,TGCAGCGCAGATCCGGGACATGGCCTCGGGACGCAGTATTTT,CSADPGHGLGTQYF
TRBJ1-1,NA,many,TRBV5-5,TGCGCCAGCAGCTTCGCAGATCTGAACACTGAAGCTTTCTTT,CASSFADLNTEAFF
TRBJ1-1,NA,many,TRBV9,TGTGCCAGCAGCGTATTATCGGCCCTACACCCTGAAGCTTTCTTT,CASSVLSALHPEAFF
TRBJ1-6,NA,few,TRBV4-1,TGCGCCAGCAGCCCGGAGGGGCGGGAGAATTCACCCCTCCACTTT,CASSPEGRENSPLHF
TRBJ2-3,TRBD2,NA,TRBV3-1,TGTGCCAGCCGGGGATTTAGCGGGGGGTTCGGTTACCGCACAGATACGCAGTATTTT,CASRGFSGGFGYRTDTQYF
TRBJ2-7,NA,many,TRBV2,TGTGCCAGCAGTATGAGCGGGTACGAGCAGTACTTC,CASSMSGYEQYF
TRBJ2-3,TRBD2,NA,TRBV5-6,TGTGCCAGCAGCCCCTGGGGTAGCGGGAGGGGTACGCAGTATTTT,CASSPWGSGRGTQYF
TRBJ2-7,TRBD1,NA,TRBV5-3,TGTGCCAGAAGCTACGGACAGGGGGACTACGAGCAGTACTTC,CARSYGQGDYEQYF
TRBJ2-7,NA,many,TRBV20-1,TGCAGTGCTCACAAGGGGGTTGTCTACGAGCAGTACTTC,CSAHKGVVYEQYF
TRBJ2-7,TRBD2,few,TRBV7-9,TGTGCCAGCAGCTTATTCCAAGCGGGGGGTCTATCCTACGAGCAGTACTTC,CASSLFQAGGLSYEQYF